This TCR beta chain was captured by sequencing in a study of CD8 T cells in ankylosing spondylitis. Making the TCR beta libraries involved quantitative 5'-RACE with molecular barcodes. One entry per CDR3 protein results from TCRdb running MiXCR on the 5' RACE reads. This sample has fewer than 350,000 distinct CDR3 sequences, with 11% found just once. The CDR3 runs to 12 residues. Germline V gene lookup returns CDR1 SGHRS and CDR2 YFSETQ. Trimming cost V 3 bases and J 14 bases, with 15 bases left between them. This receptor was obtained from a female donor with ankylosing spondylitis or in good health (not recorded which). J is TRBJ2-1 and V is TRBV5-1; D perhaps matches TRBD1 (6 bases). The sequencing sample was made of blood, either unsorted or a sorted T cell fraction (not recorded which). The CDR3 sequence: CASSSGTGKEFF. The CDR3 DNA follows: TGCGCCAGCAGCTCAGGTACAGGGAAGGAGTTCTTC.